These 9 T cell receptor beta chains came from one sample sequenced in a study of blood T cell repertoires in COVID-19. Data came from immunoSEQ multiplex PCR; TCRdb stores just in-frame clones and leaves some out. The sample holds around 100,000 clones, 85% to 95% seen once. The sequenced material came from peripheral blood. All receptors derive from a man in his fifties or sixties with active COVID-19.

As for this clone: Within the sample, other DNA sequences also encode this same CDR3. The chain combines TRBV6-5 with TRBJ1-5; 7 bases agree with TRBD1. Germline V gives CDR1 MNHEY, CDR2 SVGAGI. Trimming cost V 6 bases and J 7 bases; bases outside gene matches: 6. This CDR3 spans 13 amino acids. The CDR3 sequence: CASSRQGGQPQHF. The CDR3 nucleotides read TGTGCCAGCAGCCGACAGGGAGGCCAGCCCCAGCATTTT.

V gene TRBV11-2 combines with J gene TRBJ2-7; possibly TRBD2 for D (5 bases). Trimming removed 4 bases from V and 1 base from J, with 8 bases in between. The CDR3 is made up of 13 amino acids. Germline values: CDR1 SGHAT, CDR2 FQNNGV. In nucleotides, the CDR3 is TGTGCCAGCAGCTCCGGGATTTCCTACGAGCAGTACTTC. It encodes CASSSGISYEQYF.

The chain recombines TRBV10-3 with TRBJ2-2; D gene unclear. V was cut by 6 bases and J by 5 bases, with 4 bases left in between. Germline CDR1 and CDR2: ENHRY and SYGVKD. This CDR3 has 11 residues. CDR3 amino acids: CAIRSTGELFF. DNA for the CDR3: TGTGCCATCAGGTCGACCGGGGAGCTGTTTTTT.

This clone was seen just once. CDR3 residues: CASSLGAGGDETQYF. The DNA of the CDR3 is TGTGCCAGCAGCTTAGGGGCGGGAGGGGACGAGACCCAGTACTTC. The chain recombines TRBV11-2 with TRBJ2-5; 9 nucleotides line up with TRBD2. The trim removed 1 base at V and 5 bases at J, leaving 5 bases unmatched. The germline CDR1 and CDR2 sequences are SGHAT and FQNNGV. CDR3 length equals 15 residues.

This chain connects TRBV7-2 to TRBJ2-2; D gene ambiguous. The germline gives CDR1 SGHTA, CDR2 FQGNSA. CDR3 length equals 14 residues. V lost 4 bases and J lost 5, with 11 bases in between. The CDR3 nucleotides read TGTGCCAGCAGCTACCTGGCCTGGACCGGGGAGCTGTTTTTT. Protein: CASSYLAWTGELFF. Based on the CDR3 plus reference TRBV7-2 and TRBJ2-2, the full variable domain is GAGVSQSPSNKVTEKGKDVELRCDPISGHTALYWYRQSLGQGLEFLIYFQGNSAPDKSGLPSDRFSAERTGGSVSTLTIQRTQQEDSAVYLCASSYLAWTGELFFGEGSRLTVL.

This chain links TRBV10-3 with TRBJ2-7, with TRBD2 matching over 14 bases. Unmatched junction bases numbered 3, after V lost 4 bases and J lost 4 bases. The CDR3 is 15 residues long. CDR1 and CDR2 from the germline V gene are ENHRY and SYGVKD. The CDR3 region has the DNA TGTGCCATCAGTGGAGGGACTAGCGGGAGTTACGAGCAGTACTTC. Translating it yields CAISGGTSGSYEQYF.

The chain employs TRBV25-1 and TRBJ2-1, with D maybe TRBD2 (5 bases). Trimming took off 6 bases at V and 5 bases at J, with 11 bases between the two ends. Germline V gives CDR1 MGHDK, CDR2 SYGVNS. This CDR3 is built from 13 residues. The CDR3 DNA reads as TGTGCCAGCAGCGGGGAAGGTGACAATGAGCAGTTCTTC. The encoded protein is CASSGEGDNEQFF. The complete variable domain, with remaining parts taken from reference TRBV25-1 and TRBJ2-1, reads EADIYQTPRYLVIGTGKKITLECSQTMGHDKMYWYQQDPGMELHLIHYSYGVNSTEKGDLSSESTVSRIRTEHFPLTLESARPSHTSQYLCASSGEGDNEQFFGPGTRLTVL.

The chain uses TRBV19 and TRBJ2-3; 11 bases match TRBD2. Germline V gene data show CDR1 as LNHDA and CDR2 as SQIVND (reference sequence). The CDR3 sequence is 14 residues long. The V segment lost 10 bases and the J segment 3 bases; nucleotides outside the gene matches: 6. The CDR3 loop reads CATTRTSGTDTQYF. Here the CDR3 DNA reads TGTGCCACCACCAGGACTAGCGGGACAGATACGCAGTATTTT.

The genes are TRBV19 and TRBJ1-1; TRBD1 is a possible D gene (5 bases). Trimming cost V 7 bases and J 4 bases, with 16 bases left between them. The germline gives CDR1 LNHDA, CDR2 SQIVND (reference sequence). The CDR3 is 14 residues long. The DNA for the CDR3 is TGTGCCAGTACCCGGGATGTGGGGGGCACTGAAGCTTTCTTT. It yields the protein CASTRDVGGTEAFF.